The rows below give T cell receptor beta chains drawn from one sample of a study of tumor and adjacent non-tumor tissue in lung cancer. TCRdb called the multiplex PCR reads again in MiXCR, with one record for every CDR3 protein. This table has 200,000 to 250,000 distinct CDR3 sequences, 71% appearing once. The sample was lung tumor tissue. The receptors originated from a man aged 60 to 75 with non-small cell lung cancer. Each CDR3 is given with its conserved first and last residue. A D gene is named only where the DNA matches it firmly. Not every row has a clone size; where given, it reads once, few, many or a size class.

D	V	size	J	DNA	CDR3
NA	TRBV11-3	NA	TRBJ2-2	TGTGTCAGCAGCCCCCGATATTTTTACGGCACCGGGGAGCTGTTTTTT	CVSSPRYFYGTGELFF
NA	TRBV20-1	NA	TRBJ2-5	TGCAATGCTAGTATAGGGAACGAAGAGACCCAGTACTTC	CNASIGNEETQYF
TRBD1	TRBV6-2/TRBV6-3	NA	TRBJ2-5	TGTGCCAGCAGACAGGGGGCGAATTTAGAGACAGAGTACTTC	CASRQGANLETEYF
NA	TRBV29-1	NA	TRBJ2-3	TGCAGCGTTGACAGGGACACAGATATGCAGTATTTT	CSVDRDTDMQYF
TRBD2	TRBV11-3	NA	TRBJ2-1	TGTACCAGCAGCTCAGAAGGGACCCGTAGCGGGTTCGGTGAGCTGTTCTTC	CTSSSEGTRSGFGELFF
NA	TRBV11-1	NA	TRBJ2-2	TGTGCCAGCAGCTCACGGGGCCCGAACACCGGGGAGCTGTTATTT	CASSSRGPNTGELLF
TRBD1	TRBV11-3	NA	TRBJ1-2	TGTGCCAGCAGCTTAGGAGTGACAGGGAACTATGGCTACAGCTTC	CASSLGVTGNYGYSF
TRBD2	TRBV20-1	few	TRBJ2-5	TGCAGTGCTAGGGGACTAGCGGGGAGTGAGACCCAGTACTTC	CSARGLAGSETQYF
NA	TRBV7-8	NA	TRBJ2-6	TGTGCCAGCAGCTTACTGTTGGAAGGCTACGTCCTGACTTTC	CASSLLLEGYVLTF
NA	TRBV12-3/TRBV12-4	NA	TRBJ1-3	TGTGCCAGCAGTTCTGCCTCCTCTGGAATCACCATATATTTT	CASSSASSGITIYF
TRBD1	TRBV20-1	NA	TRBJ1-6	TGCAGTGCGGGGGGTCCCCAGGGACAGGGAGTGGATAATTCACCCCTCCACTTT	CSAGGPQGQGVDNSPLHF
NA	TRBV24-1	NA	TRBJ2-2	TGTGCCACCAGTGATTATGGACTACGAGGAGGCGGGGAGCTGTTTTTT	CATSDYGLRGGGELFF
NA	TRBV5-5	NA	TRBJ2-3	TGTGCCAGCAGCCCCCGGGACCCAACAGATACGCAGTATTTT	CASSPRDPTDTQYF
NA	TRBV4-1	few	TRBJ2-7	TGCGCCAGCAGCCAAGTTGATCTGGGGTTTCCTCGAGGCGAGCAGTACTTC	CASSQVDLGFPRGEQYF
TRBD1	TRBV5-1	NA	TRBJ1-2	TGCGCCAGCGCAACCGGGACAGAAGATAGTTATGGCTACACCTTC	CASATGTEDSYGYTF
NA	TRBV20-1	NA	TRBJ2-7	TGCAGTGTTAGAGATCTGGCGAGCTCCTACGAGCAGTACTTC	CSVRDLASSYEQYF
NA	TRBV20-1	NA	TRBJ2-7	TGCAATGCTAGAGCAGGATTAGCGACCTACGAGCAGTACTTC	CNARAGLATYEQYF
NA	TRBV6-4	NA	TRBJ2-1	TGTGCCAGCGGTCAGACTAGAGGGAGTGGCAATGAGCAGTTCTTC	CASGQTRGSGNEQFF
TRBD1	TRBV6-2/TRBV6-3	NA	TRBJ2-1	TGTGCCAGCAGTCCTTACAGGGGTAATGAGCAGTTCTTC	CASSPYRGNEQFF
NA	TRBV4-2	NA	TRBJ1-1	TGTGCCAGCAGCCAAGAGAGGGTGGTGACTGAAGCTTTCTTT	CASSQERVVTEAFF
NA	TRBV29-1	NA	TRBJ2-2	TGCAGCGTTGGACTGGGGGAGCTGTTTTTT	CSVGLGELFF
NA	TRBV12-3/TRBV12-4	NA	TRBJ2-3	TGTGCCAGCAGGGGTTTAGGTGGGGAGCGGGCGAGCACAGATACGCAGTATTTT	CASRGLGGERASTDTQYF
TRBD2	TRBV11-2	NA	TRBJ2-7	TGTGCCAGCAGCTTAGGTGGATCTAGCGGGGACGAGCAGTACTTC	CASSLGGSSGDEQYF
NA	TRBV11-3	NA	TRBJ2-7	TGTGCCAGCAGTTTGGGGTTGGTTGAGATCTACTTC	CASSLGLVEIYF
NA	TRBV20-1	once	TRBJ2-7	TGCAGTGCTGAAGATCTCTATGAACAGTACTTC	CSAEDLYEQYF
NA	TRBV6-1	NA	TRBJ1-5	TGTGCCAGCAGTGATAAGGGAGTGGGCCAGCCCCAGCATTTT	CASSDKGVGQPQHF
TRBD1	TRBV4-2	many	TRBJ1-2	TGTGCCAGCAGCCAACGGACAGGAGACGATGGCTACACCTTC	CASSQRTGDDGYTF
NA	TRBV20-1	NA	TRBJ2-7	TGCAGTGCCCACGGGGGGCGGGGCTACGAGCAGTACTTC	CSAHGGRGYEQYF
NA	TRBV20-1	NA	TRBJ1-5	TGCAGTGCTAGAGCACGGCGGGACCAGCCCCAGCGTTTT	CSARARRDQPQRF